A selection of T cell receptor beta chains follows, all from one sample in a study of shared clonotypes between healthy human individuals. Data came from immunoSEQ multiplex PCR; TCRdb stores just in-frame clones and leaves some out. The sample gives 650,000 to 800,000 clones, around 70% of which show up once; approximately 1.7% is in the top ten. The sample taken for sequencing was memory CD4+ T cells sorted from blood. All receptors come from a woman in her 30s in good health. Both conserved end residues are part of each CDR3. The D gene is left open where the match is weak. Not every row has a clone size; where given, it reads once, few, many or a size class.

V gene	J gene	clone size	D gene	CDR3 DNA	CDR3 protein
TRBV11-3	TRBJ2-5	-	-	TGTGCCAGCAGCTCCGGTCCCGGGGCCCAGTACTTC	CASSSGPGAQYF
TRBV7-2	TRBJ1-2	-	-	TGTGCCAGCAGCCATTGGCTAAACTCTGTGGACAGCGCGGGTACCTTC	CASSHWLNSVDSAGTF
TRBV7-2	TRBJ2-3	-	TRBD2	TGTGCCAGCAGCTCCATAGCGGGAGTAGTAGATACGCAGTATTTT	CASSSIAGVVDTQYF
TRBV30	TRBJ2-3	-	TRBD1	TGTGCCTGGGTCAGACAGGGGGCAGGAGATACGCAGTATTTT	CAWVRQGAGDTQYF
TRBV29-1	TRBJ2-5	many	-	TGCAGCGTTGGGTCGGAGACCCAGTACTTC	CSVGSETQYF
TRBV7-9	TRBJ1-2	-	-	TGTGCCAGCAGCGAGACAGCTTTGAATGGCTACACCTTC	CASSETALNGYTF
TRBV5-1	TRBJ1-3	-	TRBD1	TGCGCCAGCAGCTGGGGACAGACTGGAAACACCATATATTTT	CASSWGQTGNTIYF
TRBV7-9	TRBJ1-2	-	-	TGTGCCAGCGAGCACAGCCGTCTTAACTATGGCTACACCTTC	CASEHSRLNYGYTF
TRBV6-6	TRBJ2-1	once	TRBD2	TGTGCCAGCAGGCTGACTAGCGGGGCTTACAATGAGCAGTTCTTC	CASRLTSGAYNEQFF
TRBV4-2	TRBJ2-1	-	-	TGTGCCAGCAGCCAAGAGGTACTAGTAAGAAGTGAGCAGTTCTTC	CASSQEVLVRSEQFF